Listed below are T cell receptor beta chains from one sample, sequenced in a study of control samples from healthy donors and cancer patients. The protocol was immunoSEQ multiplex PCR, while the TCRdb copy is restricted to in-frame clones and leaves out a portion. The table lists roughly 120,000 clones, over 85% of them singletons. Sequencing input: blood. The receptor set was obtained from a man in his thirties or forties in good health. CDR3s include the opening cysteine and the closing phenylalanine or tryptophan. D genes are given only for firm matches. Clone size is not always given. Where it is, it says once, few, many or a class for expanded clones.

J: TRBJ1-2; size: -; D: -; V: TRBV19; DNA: TGTGTCTTCCCGTTGACAGATTGCAGCTACACCTTC; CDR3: CVFPLTDCSYTF
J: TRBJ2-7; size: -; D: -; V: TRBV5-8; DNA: TGTGCCAGCAGCTTGGTACGGGGTCCCTACGAGCAGTACTTC; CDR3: CASSLVRGPYEQYF
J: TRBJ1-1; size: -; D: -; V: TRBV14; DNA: TGTGCCAGCAGCCAAGAATTGAACACTGAAGCTTTCTTT; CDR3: CASSQELNTEAFF
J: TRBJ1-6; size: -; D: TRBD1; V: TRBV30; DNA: TGTGCCTGGAGTGTACTACGACAGGGGGTTAGGTCCTATAATTCACCCCTCCACTTT; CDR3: CAWSVLRQGVRSYNSPLHF
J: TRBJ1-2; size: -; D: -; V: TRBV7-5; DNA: TGTGTCAGAAGCTTAGGACCGAGGCAGGGGGCTTGCTATGGCTACACCTTC; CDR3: CVRSLGPRQGACYGYTF
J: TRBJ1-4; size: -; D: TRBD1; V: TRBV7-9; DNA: TGTGCCAGCAGCTTAGCCCAGGGGGCGCGTGAAAAACTGTTTTTT; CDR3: CASSLAQGAREKLFF
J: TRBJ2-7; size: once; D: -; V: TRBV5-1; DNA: TGCGCCAGCACCGTGGGGGCCATCTCCTACGAGCAGTACTTC; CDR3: CASTVGAISYEQYF
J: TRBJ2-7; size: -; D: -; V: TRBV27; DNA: TGTGCCAGCAGTAAACTTGCAGGCTTGCGTCGGGAGCAGTACTTC; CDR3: CASSKLAGLRREQYF
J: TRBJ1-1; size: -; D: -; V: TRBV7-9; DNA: TGTGCCAGCAGCTTAGCGTACGGGATGTACACTGAAGCTTTCTTT; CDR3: CASSLAYGMYTEAFF
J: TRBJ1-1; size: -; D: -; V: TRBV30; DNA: TGTGCCTGGAGTGTACGAAAACTCACAGAGGCTTTCTTT; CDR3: CAWSVRKLTEAFF
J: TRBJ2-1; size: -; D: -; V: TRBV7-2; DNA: TGTGCCAGCAGCTTACAACAGGGCCTAGGAAATGAGCAGTTCTTC; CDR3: CASSLQQGLGNEQFF
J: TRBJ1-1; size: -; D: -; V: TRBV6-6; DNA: TGTGCCAGCAGTTACTCGGGGCAGGTGAACACTGAAGCTTTCTTT; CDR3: CASSYSGQVNTEAFF
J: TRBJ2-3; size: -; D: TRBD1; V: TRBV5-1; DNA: TGCGCCAGCAGCCGGGCGCCGGGACAGGGATCAGATACGCAGTATTTT; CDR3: CASSRAPGQGSDTQYF
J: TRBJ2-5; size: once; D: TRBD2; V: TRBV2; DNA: TGTGCCAGCAGTGAAGGCGGACTAGTTTCGAAGACCCAGTACTTC; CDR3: CASSEGGLVSKTQYF
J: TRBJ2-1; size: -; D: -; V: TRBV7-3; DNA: TGTGCCAGCAGCTCCAACCCGGGGGGCCCACAGTTCTTC; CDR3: CASSSNPGGPQFF
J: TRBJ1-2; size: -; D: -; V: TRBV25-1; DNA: TGTGCCAGCAGTGAATGGGCCGGGCAGGGCAATGGCTACACCTTC; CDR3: CASSEWAGQGNGYTF
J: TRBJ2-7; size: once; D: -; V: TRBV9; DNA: TGTGCCAGCAGCGCCGACAGCGAATCAGAGCAGTACTTC; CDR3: CASSADSESEQYF
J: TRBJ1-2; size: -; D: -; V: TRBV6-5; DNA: TGTGCCAGCAGTTACTCGGACAGACCCCCTCACTATGGCTACACCTTC; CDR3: CASSYSDRPPHYGYTF